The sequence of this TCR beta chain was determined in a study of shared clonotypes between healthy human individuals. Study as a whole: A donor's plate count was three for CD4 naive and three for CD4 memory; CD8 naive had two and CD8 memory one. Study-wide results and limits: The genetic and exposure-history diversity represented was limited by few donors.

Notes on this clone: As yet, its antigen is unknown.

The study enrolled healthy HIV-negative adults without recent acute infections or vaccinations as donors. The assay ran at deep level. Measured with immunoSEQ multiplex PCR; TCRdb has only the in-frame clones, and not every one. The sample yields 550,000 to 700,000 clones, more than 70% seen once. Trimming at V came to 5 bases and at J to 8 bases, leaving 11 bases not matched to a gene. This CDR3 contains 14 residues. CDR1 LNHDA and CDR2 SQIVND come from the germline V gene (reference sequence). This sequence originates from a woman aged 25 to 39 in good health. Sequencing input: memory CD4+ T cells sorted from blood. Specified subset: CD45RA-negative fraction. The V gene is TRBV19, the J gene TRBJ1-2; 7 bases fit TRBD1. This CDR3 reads CASSLRTGPGGYTF. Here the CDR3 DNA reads TGTGCCAGTAGTTTACGGACAGGCCCGGGAGGCTACACCTTC.